The 23 T cell receptor beta chains in this list originate from one sample, sequenced in a study of blood T cells in healthy people across ages (dated by TCRdb to about 2015). Library creation used 5' RACE. Sequencing instrument: Illumina HiSeq 2500. A second roughly 6 to 11 cycle PCR used a sample-barcoded 5' primer and a J-beta primer mix. TCRdb trimmed the raw reads at Q25, called clones with MiXCR and kept productive beta chains. Rows are unified per CDR3 protein, each entry keeping the most common DNA and genes. The sample records 850,000 to 950,000 distinct CDR3 sequences, more than 25% of which are singletons. The top ten clonotypes cover approximately 15% of the sample. The sample was blood. The receptors stem from an elderly woman in good health.

This clonotype was observed many times. V gene TRBV6-1 combines with J gene TRBJ2-4; D gene unclear. Germline loops: CDR1 MNHNS, CDR2 SASEGT. This CDR3 contains 15 residues. V was trimmed by 6 bases and J by 3 bases, leaving 15 bases between them. CDR3: CASSAQEIDKNIQYF. The CDR3 coding sequence is TGTGCCAGCAGCGCGCAGGAGATCGACAAAAACATTCAGTACTTC.

Concerning this clonotype: This may be a read error: a much more frequent sequence differs by one nucleotide. The genes are TRBV29-1 and TRBJ2-1, with 13 bases identical to TRBD2. Germline assignment: CDR1 SQVTM and CDR2 ANQGSEA. The CDR3 is 14 residues long. V was pared by 4 bases and J by 6 bases, with 3 bases of the junction left unmatched. The CDR3 nucleotides are TGCAGCGTTGTCAGGACTAGCGGGGGCAATGAGCAGTTCTTC. Translated: CSVVRTSGGNEQFF.

Comments on this clonotype: This may be a read error, as it is one base from a much larger clone. The chain joins TRBV7-2 to TRBJ1-2, with a tentative D call TRBD1 (6 bases). V lost 2 bases to trimming and J lost 7 bases, with 20 bases between them. From germline, CDR1 is SGHTA and CDR2 FQGNSA. The CDR3 covers 16 residues. DNA of the CDR3: TGTGCCAGCAGCTTAACGCGGACAGTTGTGGGCTGTGGCTACACCTTC. Its translation is CASSLTRTVVGCGYTF. Full variable domain (outside the CDR3, taken from reference TRBV7-2 and TRBJ1-2): GAGVSQSPSNKVTEKGKDVELRCDPISGHTALYWYRQSLGQGLEFLIYFQGNSAPDKSGLPSDRFSAERTGGSVSTLTIQRTQQEDSAVYLCASSLTRTVVGCGYTFGSGTRLTVV.

This clonotype was counted at least ten times. The CDR3 DNA sequence: TGTGCCAGCAACAGGGCTGATACTTGGTTCTTC. Amino acid sequence: CASNRADTWFF. This rearrangement joins TRBV7-9 to TRBJ2-1; possible D gene TRBD1, 6 bases. This CDR3 has 11 amino acids. With 7 bases removed from V and 15 bases from J, the gap between germline ends came to 16 bases. From germline, CDR1 is SEHNR and CDR2 FQNEAQ (reference sequence).

This clonotype was detected many times. The genes are TRBV28 and TRBJ2-7; no clear D. This CDR3 is 14 amino acids long. Between the trimmed V and J ends, which lost 5 bases and 2 bases, there was a span of 13 bases. The germline V gene has CDR1 MDHEN and CDR2 SYDVKM. CDR3 in amino acids: CASSPRMITYEQYF. The CDR3 region has the DNA TGTGCCAGCAGTCCCCGAATGATAACCTACGAGCAGTACTTC.

V and J are TRBV7-9 and TRBJ1-6, with TRBD1 matching over 8 bases. The CDR3 loop spans 15 amino acids. The J segment lost 9 bases and the V segment lost 5 bases, leaving 9 bases of the junction unmatched. CDR1 and CDR2 (germline): SEHNR, FQNEAQ (reference sequence). DNA for the CDR3: TGTGCCAGCAGCCCAACAGGGGGGGGAGGTTCACCCCTCCACTTT. Translation gives CASSPTGGGGSPLHF.

On this clonotype itself: A read error is possible here, since a much larger clone lies one base away. This chain connects TRBV5-1 to TRBJ2-4; tentatively, D is TRBD1 (6 bases). The J call may be in error: the DNA end matches TRBJ2-5 better. CDR1 is SGHRS, CDR2 YFSETQ, per germline. The CDR3 covers 14 residues. The CDR3 region is CVSSSTGFWETQYF. CDR3 DNA: TGCGTCAGCAGCTCAACAGGGTTTTGGGAGACCCAGTACTTC.

This clonotype was seen repeatedly, ten times or more. This sequence joins TRBV7-2 and TRBJ2-5, with 8 bases matching TRBD1. The CDR3 consists of 14 residues. Germline values: CDR1 SGHTA, CDR2 FQGNSA. V trimming: 5 bases; J trimming: 1 base; junction bases outside the gene matches: 3. CDR3 region: CASSQQGGQETQYF. In DNA form, the CDR3 reads TGTGCCAGCAGCCAACAGGGGGGCCAAGAGACCCAGTACTTC.

The sample holds many counts of this clonotype. The chain recombines TRBV6-1 with TRBJ2-5, with D hard to call. This CDR3 contains 13 residues. V lost 4 bases and J 5 bases, leaving 11 bases between the germline ends. Germline V gives CDR1 MNHNS, CDR2 SASEGT. The CDR3 is CASSASIGETQYF. For the CDR3, the DNA is TGTGCCAGCAGTGCTAGTATTGGGGAGACCCAGTACTTC.

The table lists this clonotype with many counts. CDR3 nucleotide sequence: TGTGCCACCAGCAGAGATCAGGGGAAGTACGAGCAGTACTTC. Protein: CATSRDQGKYEQYF. V is TRBV15 and J is TRBJ2-7; D is possibly TRBD1 (6 bases). V was trimmed by 0 bases and J by 4 bases, leaving 10 bases between them. There are 14 residues in the CDR3. The germline V gene has CDR1 LNHNV and CDR2 YYDKDF (reference sequence).

The V call is TRBV28, the J call TRBJ2-5; 9 positions agree with TRBD1. This CDR3 contains 15 residues. V trimming: 9 bases; J trimming: 2 bases; junction bases outside the gene matches: 10. Looked up from germline, CDR1 is MDHEN and CDR2 is SYDVKM. The CDR3 loop reads CASFSGQGFQETQYF. The CDR3 DNA sequence: TGTGCCAGTTTCTCGGGACAGGGCTTTCAAGAGACCCAGTACTTC.

The chain employs TRBV20-1 and TRBJ1-2, with 7 bases that match TRBD1. This CDR3 comprises 12 residues. J was trimmed by 4 bases and V by 5 bases; bases with no gene match: 4. Germline V lookup: CDR1 DFQATT, CDR2 SNEGSKA (reference sequence). CDR3 nucleotides: TGCAGTGCTTATCGGGACAGCTATGGCTACACCTTC. Protein: CSAYRDSYGYTF.

Only a few counts were recorded for this clonotype. The chain couples TRBV7-9 to TRBJ1-1; D not resolved. V shed 5 bases and J shed 5 bases, with 18 bases lying between them. The germline V gene has CDR1 SEHNR and CDR2 FQNEAQ (reference sequence). CDR3 length equals 15 residues. CDR3 DNA: TGTGCCAGCAGCGATCTGGGCCGCCCGGAAACTGAAGCTTTCTTT. This gives the protein CASSDLGRPETEAFF.

This clonotype was observed a few times. V usage is TRBV12-3 or TRBV12-4 and J usage is TRBJ1-1; TRBD1 matches at 7 bases. The CDR3 totals 13 residues. V trimming: 6 bases; J trimming: 4 bases; junction bases outside the gene matches: 5. This CDR3 reads CASRRAGGTEAFF. For the CDR3, the DNA is TGTGCCAGCAGGCGGGCAGGGGGCACTGAAGCTTTCTTT.

Points on this clonotype: Germline is not matched at one junction end, which may reflect a read error. The chain joins TRBV6-1 to TRBJ1-2; no firm D call. The CDR3 has 15 residues. From germline, CDR1 is MNHNS and CDR2 SASEGT. For the CDR3, the DNA is TGTGCCAGCACAAGTAACGCCCAGATTAACTATGGCAACACCTTC. Its protein product is CASTSNAQINYGNTF.

As for this clonotype: A much more abundant neighbour one base away suggests this may be a read error. This chain uses TRBV7-9 with TRBJ2-5; 12 nucleotides align to TRBD2. Per germline, CDR1 SEHNR and CDR2 FQNEAQ (reference sequence). V was pared by 5 bases and J by 11 bases, with 12 bases of the junction left unmatched. The CDR3 is 15 amino acids. The CDR3 coding sequence is TGTGCCAGCAGCATACTAGCGGGGGGCGAGAATGAGCAGTACTTC. This codes for CASSILAGGENEQYF.

Points on this clonotype: This may be a read error, as it is one base from a much larger clone. The CDR3 loop reads CASRIFRDFLNEQFF. The CDR3 region has the DNA TGTGCCAGCCGCATCTTCCGGGACTTTCTCAATGAGCAGTTCTTC. The chain employs TRBV7-9 and TRBJ2-1; possible D gene TRBD2, 6 bases. Deletions cut 8 bases from V and 6 bases from J, with 20 bases between. CDR1 SEHNR and CDR2 FQNEAQ come from the germline V gene (reference sequence). This CDR3 has 15 residues.

This clonotype came up many times. The V and J genes are TRBV6-2 or TRBV6-3 and TRBJ2-7; D may correspond to TRBD1 or TRBD2 (7 bases each). This CDR3 region has 15 residues. Trimming took 7 bases from V and 2 from J, leaving 18 bases between them. CDR1 and CDR2 from the germline V gene are MNHEY and SVGEGT. CDR3 sequence (DNA): TGTGCCAGCACCTACGGGGGGACAGATCCCTACGAGCAGTACTTC. As protein: CASTYGGTDPYEQYF.

The chain employs TRBV4-1 and TRBJ2-1; perhaps TRBD2 as D (6 bases). TRBJ2-7 matches the DNA end more closely, so the J call is doubtful. The CDR3 is made up of 15 amino acids. Germline loops: CDR1 MGHRA, CDR2 YSYEKL. CDR3 sequence: CASSQDPGSYNEQYF. The CDR3 coding sequence is TGCGCCAGCAGCCAAGATCCCGGGAGTTACAATGAGCAGTACTTC.

This clonotype was seen at least ten times. J is TRBJ1-4 and V is TRBV27; 9 nucleotides agree with TRBD1. V was clipped by 2 bases and J by 7 bases; unmatched bases: 2. CDR1 and CDR2 from the germline V gene are MNHEY and SMNVEV (reference sequence). The CDR3 runs 14 residues. CDR3 amino acids: CASSLMGQGEKLFF. The DNA for the CDR3 is TGTGCCAGCAGTTTAATGGGACAGGGTGAAAAACTGTTTTTT.

The chain carries TRBV15 and TRBJ1-4; D is perhaps TRBD1 (5 bases). The germline CDR1 and CDR2 sequences are LNHNV and YYDKDF (reference sequence). Trimming cost V 5 bases and J 7 bases, with 14 bases left between them. The CDR3 length is 14 residues. The CDR3 nucleotides read TGTGCCACCAGCCTTAACCCAAGGGGTGAAAAACTGTTTTTT. Its translation is CATSLNPRGEKLFF.

The DNA for the CDR3 is TGTGCCAGCAGCTTAGCGGGGGGTAGTTCGGGTGAGCAGTACTTC. This encodes CASSLAGGSSGEQYF. The chain links TRBV7-6 to TRBJ2-5; perhaps TRBD2 as D (6 bases). V was shortened by 0 bases and J by 11 bases, with 19 bases between the two germline ends. Germline CDR1 is SGHVS and CDR2 is FNYEAQ. The CDR3 totals 15 residues.

This clonotype was seen at least ten times. The chain uses TRBV7-2 and TRBJ2-5; tentatively, D is TRBD1 or TRBD2 (5 bases each). Between the trimmed V and J ends, which lost 1 base and 11 bases, there was a span of 23 bases. The CDR3 runs 16 residues. From germline, CDR1 is SGHTA and CDR2 FQGNSA. The CDR3 sequence is CASSLGGSVSYEEQYF. The CDR3 coding sequence is TGTGCCAGCAGCTTAGGGGGGTCAGTGAGCTACGAGGAGCAGTACTTC.